This passage covers 18 T cell receptor beta chains from one sample sequenced in a study of shared clonotypes between healthy human individuals. Repertoires were generated with immunoSEQ multiplex PCR, while TCRdb's copy carries only in-frame clones and drops some. Of about 2.4 million clones listed, 93% are singletons. Source material: naive CD4+ T cells from PBMCs. Subset specified: CD45RA+ positively selected. These receptor sequences come from a man younger than 30 in good health. Some clones in this sample may be carry-over from other donors' samples.

V usage is TRBV28 and J usage is TRBJ2-7; weak D call: TRBD1 (5 bases). Trimming took off 11 bases at V and 6 bases at J, with 17 bases between the two ends. This CDR3 spans 12 amino acids. In germline, CDR1 is MDHEN, CDR2 SYDVKM. CDR3 bases: TGTGCCGCGTGGCAGGGAAGAGGCGAGCAGTACTTC. This codes for CAAWQGRGEQYF.

Written as DNA, the CDR3 is TGTGCCAGCAGCCAAGATATTTCCGAGGGCCCCTACGAGCAGTACTTC. It translates to CASSQDISEGPYEQYF. The J gene is TRBJ2-7, the V gene TRBV14, with D maybe TRBD2 (5 bases). CDR1 is SGHDN and CDR2 is FVKESK in the germline V gene. The CDR3 contains 16 residues. The V gene lost 0 bases and the J gene lost 2 bases, with 14 bases spanning the gap. The variable domain in full, with the rest retrieved from reference TRBV14 and TRBJ2-7, is EAGVTQFPSHSVIEKGQTVTLRCDPISGHDNLYWYRRVMGKEIKFLLHFVKESKQDESGMPNNRFLAERTGGTYSTLKVQPAELEDSGVYFCASSQDISEGPYEQYFGPGTRLTVT.

The chain combines TRBV6-4 with TRBJ1-2; D not resolved. Trimming pared 0 bases from V and 0 bases from J, leaving 14 bases between. From germline, CDR1 is MRHNA and CDR2 SNTAGT. This CDR3 is 17 amino acids long. Here the CDR3 reads CASSDSGGDRANYGYTF. Here the CDR3 DNA reads TGTGCCAGCAGTGACTCAGGCGGCGACCGAGCTAACTATGGCTACACCTTC.

J is TRBJ1-5 and V is TRBV30, with D hard to call. CDR3 length equals 15 residues. Germline V gene lookup returns CDR1 GTSNPN and CDR2 SVGIG (reference sequence). Deletions cut 2 bases from V and 1 base from J, with 12 bases between. Written as DNA, the CDR3 is TGTGCCTGGAGTTCCTTAGGCGGAAGCAATCAGCCCCAGCATTTT. It specifies CAWSSLGGSNQPQHF. The variable domain in full, with the rest retrieved from reference TRBV30 and TRBJ1-5, is SQTIHQWPATLVQPVGSPLSLECTVEGTSNPNLYWYRQAAGRGLQLLFYSVGIGQISSEVPQNLSASRPQDRQFILSSKKLLLSDSGFYLCAWSSLGGSNQPQHFGDGTRLSIL.

This rearrangement joins TRBV6-5 to TRBJ2-1; D may be TRBD1 or TRBD2 (5 bases each). V gave up 6 bases and J gave up 2 bases, with 14 bases separating them. Germline lookup yields CDR1 MNHEY and CDR2 SVGAGI. CDR3 size: 15 residues. CDR3 in amino acids: CASSRDGTAYNEQFF. Here the CDR3 DNA reads TGTGCCAGCAGCCGGGACGGAACTGCCTACAATGAGCAGTTCTTC.

This chain uses TRBV6-5 with TRBJ1-4; D perhaps matches TRBD1 (5 bases). The CDR3 loop spans 14 amino acids. The germline V and J ends were trimmed by 2 bases and 7 bases, with 11 bases remaining between them. Germline assignment: CDR1 MNHEY and CDR2 SVGAGI. CDR3 amino acids: CASSYVDGGEKLFF. CDR3 DNA sequence: TGTGCCAGCAGTTACGTGGATGGGGGTGAAAAACTGTTTTTT.

This chain uses TRBV29-1 with TRBJ1-1, with D possibly TRBD1 on 5 matching bases. Germline CDR1 is SQVTM and CDR2 is ANQGSEA. Trimming pared 5 bases from V and 8 bases from J, leaving 12 bases between. The CDR3 covers 11 residues. The CDR3 nucleotides read TGCAGCGTTCAGGGTCCTTGGGAAGCTTTCTTT. It specifies CSVQGPWEAFF.

Written as DNA, the CDR3 is TGCGCCAGCAGCCAAGATACTTGGAACACTGAAGCTTTCTTT. The encoded protein is CASSQDTWNTEAFF. V gene TRBV4-3 combines with J gene TRBJ1-1, with no clear D. The germline gives CDR1 LGHNA, CDR2 YSLEER. The CDR3 runs to 14 residues. V lost 0 bases, J lost 1 base, and 6 bases lay in between.

This clone was seen only a few times. V usage is TRBV28 and J usage is TRBJ1-5; 12 bases fit TRBD1. Germline values: CDR1 MDHEN, CDR2 SYDVKM. This CDR3 spans 15 amino acids. V trimming: 10 bases; J trimming: 6 bases; junction bases outside the gene matches: 10. CDR3 coding DNA: TGTGCCACCCAAAACCGGGACAGGGGGCTTCAGCCCCAGCATTTT. Protein product: CATQNRDRGLQPQHF.

This clone was recorded only once. The genes are TRBV28 and TRBJ2-3, with D possibly called TRBD1 or TRBD2 (7 bases each). CDR3 size: 16 residues. In germline, CDR1 is MDHEN, CDR2 SYDVKM. The V gene lost 5 bases and the J gene lost 4 bases, with 19 bases spanning the gap. The DNA of the CDR3 is TGTGCCAGCAGTCCTGTTTGGGGGAGGGGGCCAGATACGCAGTATTTT. Amino acid sequence: CASSPVWGRGPDTQYF.

This clone was picked up one time. The chain joins TRBV4-2 to TRBJ1-2; maybe TRBD1 (6 bases). CDR1 is LGHNA and CDR2 is YNFKEQ in the germline V gene. The CDR3 extends over 15 amino acids. With 0 bases removed from V and 4 bases from J, the gap between germline ends came to 12 bases. CDR3 nucleotide sequence: TGTGCCAGCAGCCAAGATGCTCAGGGGCCCTATGGCTACACCTTC. Its protein product is CASSQDAQGPYGYTF.

On this clone: Other DNA sequences in the sample encode the same CDR3. V usage is TRBV28 and J usage is TRBJ1-6; D gene unclear. V was clipped by 2 bases and J by 10 bases, with 6 bases between them. The CDR3 contains 12 residues. The germline V gene has CDR1 MDHEN and CDR2 SYDVKM. CDR3 loop: CASSLGPSPLHF. DNA for the CDR3: TGTGCCAGCAGTTTAGGACCCTCACCCCTCCACTTT. Looking up the rest from reference TRBV28 and TRBJ1-6 gives the full variable domain: DVKVTQSSRYLVKRTGEKVFLECVQDMDHENMFWYRQDPGLGLRLIYFSYDVKMKEKGDIPEGYSVSREKKERFSLILESASTNQTSMYLCASSLGPSPLHFGNGTRLTVT.

This clone appeared a single time. The same CDR3 is also encoded by other DNA sequences in this sample. The V and J genes are TRBV19 and TRBJ2-5; TRBD1 matches 8 bases. Trimming took 9 bases from V and 5 from J; bases not matched to a gene: 2. Germline V gene sequence: CDR1 LNHDA, CDR2 SQIVND (reference sequence). The CDR3 runs to 11 residues. The CDR3 sequence is CASRGRETQYF. CDR3 coding DNA: TGTGCCAGCAGGGGGCGGGAGACCCAGTACTTC.

The chain is built from TRBV30 and TRBJ1-5; the D is unclear. Germline CDR1 is GTSNPN and CDR2 is SVGIG (reference sequence). V was cut by 1 base and J by 0 bases, with 10 bases left in between. The CDR3 length is 15 residues. In DNA, the CDR3 is TGTGCCTGGAGTGACAAAACACTTAGCAATCAGCCCCAGCATTTT. Its protein product is CAWSDKTLSNQPQHF.

This chain uses TRBV5-1 with TRBJ2-7; D possibly corresponds to TRBD1 (6 bases). This CDR3 is built from 14 residues. Germline assignment: CDR1 SGHRS and CDR2 YFSETQ. Trimming took off 3 bases at V and 4 bases at J, with 14 bases between the two ends. The CDR3 protein is CASSSRQGGYEQYF. CDR3 in DNA: TGCGCCAGCAGCTCCCGGCAAGGGGGTTACGAGCAGTACTTC.

The rearrangement links TRBV5-1 to TRBJ2-2; the D gene is possibly TRBD1 (6 bases). Trimming cost V 3 bases and J 4 bases, with 10 bases left between them. The CDR3 is made up of 14 amino acids. Germline V gene data show CDR1 as SGHRS and CDR2 as YFSETQ. The CDR3 coding sequence is TGCGCCAGCAGCTACAGGGAAATCACCGGGGAGCTGTTTTTT. Translating it yields CASSYREITGELFF. Full variable domain (missing parts from reference TRBV5-1 and TRBJ2-2): KAGVTQTPRYLIKTRGQQVTLSCSPISGHRSVSWYQQTPGQGLQFLFEYFSETQRNKGNFPGRFSGRQFSNSRSEMNVSTLELGDSALYLCASSYREITGELFFGEGSRLTVL.

The chain combines TRBV5-1 with TRBJ1-2; D is uncertain. The ends were cut back, 0 bases at V and 7 bases at J, with 10 bases in the middle. Germline-derived CDR1 and CDR2 are SGHRS and YFSETQ. The CDR3 length is 13 residues. The CDR3 DNA reads as TGCGCCAGCAGCTTGGAGGTGGGAACTGGCTACACCTTC. Translating gives CASSLEVGTGYTF.

This rearrangement joins TRBV4-1 to TRBJ1-1, with D possibly matching TRBD1 (5 bases). Trimming took 2 bases from V and 6 from J, leaving 16 bases between them. Germline CDR1 MGHRA, CDR2 YSYEKL. This CDR3 spans 15 amino acids. The CDR3 DNA reads as TGCGCCAGCAGCCAACCTAACATGTGGGGGGCTGAAGCTTTCTTT. It specifies CASSQPNMWGAEAFF.